A selection of T cell receptor beta chains follows, all from one sample in a study of blood T cell repertoires in COVID-19. Sequenced by immunoSEQ multiplex PCR; TCRdb stores in-frame clones only, minus some. Of about 280,000 clones listed, roughly 85% are singletons. Sequences were obtained from peripheral blood. The receptors were sampled from a man aged 45 to 65 with active or convalescent COVID-19. Each CDR3 is given with its conserved first and last residue. Fields, in order: J gene, V gene, D gene, clone size, CDR3 DNA, CDR3 protein. A D gene is named only where the DNA matches it firmly. Expanded clones get a size class; other rows say once, few or many, or leave the size out.

J gene: TRBJ1-1
V gene: TRBV28
D gene: -
clone size: -
CDR3 DNA: TGTGCCAGCAGTTCTACCCCGGGACACTTGAACACTGAAGCTTTCTTT
CDR3 protein: CASSSTPGHLNTEAFF

J gene: TRBJ2-3
V gene: TRBV11-2
D gene: -
clone size: -
CDR3 DNA: TGTGCCAGCAGCCTCAGGGCAGATACGCAGTATTTT
CDR3 protein: CASSLRADTQYF

J gene: TRBJ2-1
V gene: TRBV6-5
D gene: -
clone size: -
CDR3 DNA: TGTGCCAGCAGTTACGCAGAATCTCTGGAGTCGTTCTTC
CDR3 protein: CASSYAESLESFF

J gene: TRBJ2-7
V gene: TRBV6-5
D gene: -
clone size: -
CDR3 DNA: TGTGCCAGCAACCAAGGTGGGCAGGGGTACCACGAGCAGTACTTC
CDR3 protein: CASNQGGQGYHEQYF

J gene: TRBJ1-1
V gene: TRBV28
D gene: TRBD1
clone size: -
CDR3 DNA: TGTGCCAGCAGTACCTTGACAGGGTTCAACACTGAAGCTTTCTTT
CDR3 protein: CASSTLTGFNTEAFF

J gene: TRBJ1-5
V gene: TRBV11-3
D gene: -
clone size: -
CDR3 DNA: TGTGCCAGCAGCTTAGAGGGGGGGGTCGGCAATCAGCCCCAGCATTTT
CDR3 protein: CASSLEGGVGNQPQHF

J gene: TRBJ2-1
V gene: TRBV5-1
D gene: TRBD1
clone size: -
CDR3 DNA: TGCGCCAGCAGCTCGTCAGGGGGCTCCTACAATGAGCAGTTCTTC
CDR3 protein: CASSSSGGSYNEQFF

J gene: TRBJ1-1
V gene: TRBV5-4
D gene: -
clone size: -
CDR3 DNA: TGTGCCAGCAGCTTGAGTCTGGGAGCTGAAGCTTTCTTT
CDR3 protein: CASSLSLGAEAFF

J gene: TRBJ2-2
V gene: TRBV5-4
D gene: -
clone size: -
CDR3 DNA: TGTGCCAGCAGCTTGGAACAGGAGATCACCGGGGAGCTGTTTTTT
CDR3 protein: CASSLEQEITGELFF

J gene: TRBJ1-3
V gene: TRBV5-6
D gene: -
clone size: -
CDR3 DNA: TGTGCCAGCAGCCTCACCCAAGCAGCGAACACCATATATTTT
CDR3 protein: CASSLTQAANTIYF

J gene: TRBJ2-5
V gene: TRBV28
D gene: TRBD1
clone size: -
CDR3 DNA: TGTGCCAGCAGTGAACCGGGACAGGGTTGGGGGAGAGGGGGCGAGACCCAGTACTTC
CDR3 protein: CASSEPGQGWGRGGETQYF

J gene: TRBJ1-2
V gene: TRBV9
D gene: TRBD1
clone size: -
CDR3 DNA: TGTGCCAGCAGCGTGGGGACAGGAACTAACTATGGCTACACCTTC
CDR3 protein: CASSVGTGTNYGYTF

J gene: TRBJ2-1
V gene: TRBV11-2
D gene: TRBD2
clone size: -
CDR3 DNA: TGTGCCAGCAGCTCGAGGACTAGCGGGACAATGTACTCCTACAATGAGCAGTTCTTC
CDR3 protein: CASSSRTSGTMYSYNEQFF

J gene: TRBJ2-5
V gene: TRBV30
D gene: -
clone size: -
CDR3 DNA: TGTGCCTGGAGTCGGGACTACCAAGAGACCCAGTACTTC
CDR3 protein: CAWSRDYQETQYF

J gene: TRBJ1-1
V gene: TRBV12-5
D gene: -
clone size: -
CDR3 DNA: TGTGCTAGTGGTTTGGTAAGCGGTTTCGGGGGAAGCTCGCCGGGGAGAGGGACTGAAGCTTTCTTT
CDR3 protein: CASGLVSGFGGSSPGRGTEAFF

J gene: TRBJ1-3
V gene: TRBV10-3
D gene: -
clone size: -
CDR3 DNA: TGTGCCATCAGTGAGTCATACTCTCCATCTGCTGGAAACACCATATATTTT
CDR3 protein: CAISESYSPSAGNTIYF

J gene: TRBJ2-3
V gene: TRBV24-1
D gene: TRBD2
clone size: -
CDR3 DNA: TGTGCCACCAGTGATAGGCACAATCGACTAGCGCCGGCAGATACGCAGTATTTT
CDR3 protein: CATSDRHNRLAPADTQYF

J gene: TRBJ1-5
V gene: TRBV1
D gene: -
clone size: -
CDR3 DNA: TGCACCAGCAGCCCGGCGGCAGGGGAGCAGCCCCAGCATTTT
CDR3 protein: CTSSPAAGEQPQHF

J gene: TRBJ2-7
V gene: TRBV4-1
D gene: TRBD2
clone size: -
CDR3 DNA: TGCGCCAGCAGCCCTGGACTAGCGGGAGGCTACGAGCAGTACTTC
CDR3 protein: CASSPGLAGGYEQYF

J gene: TRBJ1-2
V gene: TRBV9
D gene: -
clone size: few
CDR3 DNA: TGTGCCAGCAGCGACCAGGGGTTCCGCGGCTACACCTTC
CDR3 protein: CASSDQGFRGYTF